This entry lists 24 T cell receptor beta chains sequenced from one sample in a study of control samples from healthy donors and cancer patients. TCRdb's copy holds only in-frame clones and misses some; the assay was immunoSEQ multiplex PCR. The sample carries over 85,000 clones, 70% to 90% recorded once. The sequenced sample consisted of PBMCs. Every receptor here comes from a woman aged 60-75 years with lung cancer.

CDR3 DNA: TGCGCCAGCAGTACCAAGGGTGCGGAAAAACTGTTTTTT. Translating gives CASSTKGAEKLFF. The chain has TRBV5-1 and TRBJ1-4; D is unclear. V gave up 5 bases and J gave up 8 bases, with 13 bases separating them. Germline values: CDR1 SGHRS, CDR2 YFSETQ. The length of the CDR3 is 13 residues.

This chain links TRBV6-2 or TRBV6-3 with TRBJ1-3; D uncertain. V shed 2 bases and J shed 2 bases, with 16 bases lying between them. This CDR3 has 17 amino acids. Germline CDR1 is MNHEY and CDR2 is SVGEGT. In DNA, the CDR3 is TGTGCCAGCAGTTACAACGCCCAGGCTAGTACTGGAAACACCATATATTTT. Translating it yields CASSYNAQASTGNTIYF.

The J gene is TRBJ1-2, the V gene TRBV7-3; 7 nucleotides agree with TRBD1. The CDR3 length is 15 residues. V shed 4 bases and J 4 bases; nucleotides not matched to a gene: 9. Germline V lookup: CDR1 SGHTA, CDR2 FQGTGA. As DNA, the CDR3 is TGTGCCAGCAGCTCCGCAAGGGCAGGGGGCTATGGCTACACCTTC. Translated: CASSSARAGGYGYTF. Supplemented by reference TRBV7-3 and TRBJ1-2, the full variable domain reads GAGVSQTPSNKVTEKGKYVELRCDPISGHTALYWYRQSLGQGPEFLIYFQGTGAADDSGLPNDRFFAVRPEGSVSTLKIQRTERGDSAVYLCASSSARAGGYGYTFGSGTRLTVV.

The chain recombines TRBV3-1 (or the pseudogene TRBV3-2) with TRBJ2-1, with D tentatively TRBD1 (5 bases). Germline V gene data show CDR1 as LGHDT and CDR2 as YNNKEL (reference sequence). The CDR3 is 13 amino acids. Trimming removed 3 bases at V and 12 bases at J, with 15 bases between. CDR3: CASSHSQGTRQFF. CDR3 bases: TGTGCCAGCAGCCATTCGCAGGGTACGCGGCAGTTCTTC.

The rearrangement links TRBV9 to TRBJ1-2, with TRBD1 matching over 9 bases. The CDR3 contains 15 residues. CDR1 is SGDLS and CDR2 is YYNGEE in the germline V gene. Trimming took 0 bases from V and 3 from J; bases not matched to a gene: 3. CDR3 residues: CASSVEQGAHYGYTF. The DNA of the CDR3 is TGTGCCAGCAGCGTAGAACAGGGGGCACACTATGGCTACACCTTC. Drawing the rest from reference TRBV9 and TRBJ1-2, the complete variable domain is DSGVTQTPKHLITATGQRVTLRCSPRSGDLSVYWYQQSLDQGLQFLIQYYNGEERAKGNILERFSAQQFPDLHSELNLSSLELGDSALYFCASSVEQGAHYGYTFGSGTRLTVV.

This chain joins TRBV6-5 and TRBJ1-1; TRBD1 agrees at 10 bases. J lost 6 bases, V lost 2 bases, and 6 bases had no gene match. CDR1 and CDR2 from the germline V gene are MNHEY and SVGAGI. The CDR3 runs to 15 residues. CDR3 DNA: TGTGCCAGCAGTTACGTGGGACAGGGGTCTCCTGAAGCTTTCTTT. Encoded protein: CASSYVGQGSPEAFF.

This clone showed up just once. V is TRBV7-9 and J is TRBJ2-7; a possible D gene is TRBD1 (5 bases). The CDR3 loop spans 15 amino acids. Germline V gene lookup returns CDR1 SEHNR and CDR2 FQNEAQ (reference sequence). The V gene lost 2 bases and the J gene lost 0 bases, with 11 bases spanning the gap. The CDR3 nucleotides are TGTGCCAGCAGCTTACAGGGTTCCCACTCCTACGAGCAGTACTTC. Protein product: CASSLQGSHSYEQYF.

The gene calls are TRBV7-2 and TRBJ1-1, with D possibly matching TRBD1 (5 bases). The CDR3 covers 13 residues. CDR1 and CDR2 (germline): SGHTA, FQGNSA. The V end lost 4 bases, the J end lost 10 bases, and 16 bases lay between the germline ends. The CDR3 bases are TGTGCCAGCAGCTCTTCATGGGGGTTCGGAGCTTTCTTT. Translation gives CASSSSWGFGAFF.

The gene calls are TRBV21-1 and TRBJ2-7; the D call TRBD2 from the table was never checked on the DNA. TRBV21-1 is given as a pseudogene. The CDR3 has 13 residues. CDR3 in DNA: TGTGCCAGCAGCAAAGCCACTAGCGAGGAGCAGTACTTC. It encodes CASSKATSEEQYF.

The V and J genes are TRBV19 and TRBJ2-7; D gene uncertain. The V end was cut by 3 bases, the J end by 0 bases, with 6 bases between. The CDR3 covers 13 residues. Germline-derived CDR1 and CDR2 are LNHDA and SQIVND (reference sequence). CDR3 coding DNA: TGTGCCAGTAGTATTATGGACTCCTACGAGCAGTACTTC. Residues: CASSIMDSYEQYF.

In nucleotides, the CDR3 is TGCAGCGTCGGACAGGGGGGCAACACCGGGGAGCTGTTTTTT. This sequence encodes CSVGQGGNTGELFF. This chain connects TRBV29-1 to TRBJ2-2; 10 nucleotides match TRBD1. J lost 2 bases, V lost 6 bases, and 3 bases had no gene match. This CDR3 has 14 amino acids. Looked up from germline, CDR1 is SQVTM and CDR2 is ANQGSEA.

The J gene is TRBJ2-3, the V gene TRBV11-3; 10 bases map to TRBD2. The germline V gene encodes CDR1 SGHNT and CDR2 YENEEA. The V segment lost 5 bases and the J segment 1 base; nucleotides outside the gene matches: 9. The length of the CDR3 is 17 residues. CDR3 loop: CASSPPTSGRRTDTQYF. The CDR3 coding sequence is TGTGCCAGCAGCCCCCCGACTAGCGGGCGCCGCACAGATACGCAGTATTTT.

The genes are TRBV5-1 and TRBJ1-1; 11 bases agree with TRBD1. The germline V gene encodes CDR1 SGHRS and CDR2 YFSETQ. Unmatched junction bases numbered 10, after V lost 4 bases and J lost 5 bases. This CDR3 has 16 amino acids. The CDR3 DNA follows: TGCGCCAGCAGCCTGGACAGGGGGCAGGAAGGTACTGAAGCTTTCTTT. Translation: CASSLDRGQEGTEAFF.

This chain links TRBV3-1 (or the pseudogene TRBV3-2) with TRBJ1-1, with 7 positions matching TRBD1. Germline V lookup: CDR1 LGHDT, CDR2 YNNKEL (reference sequence). V was clipped by 3 bases and J by 10 bases; unmatched bases: 14. The CDR3 has 15 residues. CDR3 region: CASSQYDRVAEAAFF. The CDR3 DNA is TGTGCCAGCAGCCAGTACGACAGGGTCGCGGAGGCAGCTTTCTTT.

This rearrangement joins TRBV4-2 to TRBJ2-7; 12 nucleotides match TRBD2. This CDR3 spans 15 amino acids. Germline values: CDR1 LGHNA, CDR2 YNFKEQ. The V gene end was trimmed by 1 base and the J gene end by 4 bases; junction bases not matched to a gene: 2. In DNA, the CDR3 is TGTGCCAGCAGCCAAGGACTAGCGGGAGCGTACGAGCAGTACTTC. Translating gives CASSQGLAGAYEQYF.

The chain recombines TRBV10-3 with TRBJ1-1; 8 positions match TRBD1. J gave up 2 bases and V 5 bases, and 10 bases lay outside the gene matches. The CDR3 runs to 16 residues. Germline values: CDR1 ENHRY, CDR2 SYGVKD. CDR3 sequence (DNA): TGTGCCATCAGTTCACAGGGGGGCATCGGTAACACTGAAGCTTTCTTT. Protein: CAISSQGGIGNTEAFF.

This chain uses TRBV5-1 with TRBJ2-5; no clear D. CDR1 SGHRS and CDR2 YFSETQ come from the germline V gene. The CDR3 extends over 15 amino acids. V was cut by 1 base and J by 2 bases, with 12 bases left in between. CDR3 loop: CASSLLGRTQETQYF. The CDR3 DNA is TGCGCCAGCAGCTTGCTTGGCAGAACACAAGAGACCCAGTACTTC. The whole variable domain, remainder taken from reference TRBV5-1 and TRBJ2-5, is KAGVTQTPRYLIKTRGQQVTLSCSPISGHRSVSWYQQTPGQGLQFLFEYFSETQRNKGNFPGRFSGRQFSNSRSEMNVSTLELGDSALYLCASSLLGRTQETQYFGPGTRLLVL.

The chain employs TRBV5-1 and TRBJ1-4; TRBD1 might be the D (6 bases). V was clipped by 2 bases and J by 0 bases, with 8 bases between them. Germline CDR1 SGHRS, CDR2 YFSETQ. CDR3 length: 15 residues. This CDR3 reads CASSFQGSTNEKLFF. The CDR3 DNA reads TGCGCCAGCAGCTTTCAGGGGTCAACTAATGAAAAACTGTTTTTT.

The chain links TRBV5-6 to TRBJ1-6; D perhaps matches TRBD1 (5 bases). In germline, CDR1 is SGHDT, CDR2 YYEEEE. V lost 3 bases and J 0 bases, leaving 16 bases between the germline ends. The CDR3 totals 18 residues. The CDR3 nucleotides read TGTGCCAGCAGCTGGGGGATTGACGGGAGCTCCTATAATTCACCCCTCCACTTT. The encoded protein is CASSWGIDGSSYNSPLHF. Supplemented by reference TRBV5-6 and TRBJ1-6, the full variable domain reads DAGVTQSPTHLIKTRGQQVTLRCSPKSGHDTVSWYQQALGQGPQFIFQYYEEEERQRGNFPDRFSGHQFPNYSSELNVNALLLGDSALYLCASSWGIDGSSYNSPLHFGNGTRLTVT.

This chain uses TRBV19 with TRBJ1-5, with a weak D call TRBD1 (6 bases). This CDR3 has 14 residues. CDR1 is LNHDA, CDR2 SQIVND, per germline (reference sequence). The V end lost 2 bases, the J end lost 5 bases, and 10 bases lay between the germline ends. The CDR3 sequence is CASSIPGADQPQHF. CDR3 in DNA: TGTGCCAGTAGTATACCAGGGGCGGATCAGCCCCAGCATTTT.

The genes are TRBV6-1 and TRBJ2-3; TRBD1 is a possible D gene (5 bases). The CDR3 is made up of 16 amino acids. The germline V gene encodes CDR1 MNHNS and CDR2 SASEGT. V was cut by 4 bases and J by 2 bases, with 16 bases left in between. As DNA, the CDR3 is TGTGCCAGCAGTGCCCAGAGTAGGGGTGTCACAGATACGCAGTATTTT. Its translation: CASSAQSRGVTDTQYF.

This chain joins TRBV12-5 and TRBJ2-7, with no clear D. Germline lookup yields CDR1 LGHNT and CDR2 FRNRAP. The ends were cut back, 6 bases at V and 3 bases at J, with 6 bases in the middle. The CDR3 totals 11 residues. DNA for the CDR3: TGTGCTAGTGGGGTGGGCTACGAGCAGTACTTC. Its translation is CASGVGYEQYF.

This chain joins TRBV6-5 and TRBJ2-3; D unresolved. The CDR3 contains 15 residues. From germline, CDR1 is MNHEY and CDR2 SVGAGI. V was pared by 0 bases and J by 3 bases, with 10 bases between. The CDR3 DNA reads as TGTGCCAGCAGTTACTCGAGGTTCCATACAGATACGCAGTATTTT. Its protein product is CASSYSRFHTDTQYF.

This sequence joins TRBV7-2 and TRBJ2-6; no clear D. Trimming removed 5 bases at V and 0 bases at J, with 8 bases between. The germline gives CDR1 SGHTA, CDR2 FQGNSA. The CDR3 totals 15 residues. The CDR3 loop reads CASSPDTSGANVLTF. The CDR3 DNA is TGTGCCAGCAGCCCTGATACCTCTGGGGCCAACGTCCTGACTTTC. Filled out from reference TRBV7-2 and TRBJ2-6, the complete variable domain reads GAGVSQSPSNKVTEKGKDVELRCDPISGHTALYWYRQSLGQGLEFLIYFQGNSAPDKSGLPSDRFSAERTGGSVSTLTIQRTQQEDSAVYLCASSPDTSGANVLTFGAGSRLTVL.